A selection of T cell receptor beta chains follows, all from one sample in a study of blood T cell repertoires in COVID-19. Libraries were prepared by immunoSEQ multiplex PCR; TCRdb keeps only in-frame clonotypes and omits some of them. The sample carries 45,000 or so clones, about nine tenths recorded once. Input material: peripheral blood. These receptors were obtained from an elderly woman with COVID-19, enrolled during active disease. CDR3s include the opening cysteine and the closing phenylalanine or tryptophan. The D gene is left open where the match is weak. Only part of the rows carry a size: once, few, many, or a class if the clone is expanded.

>TRBJ2-3|TRBD2|-|TRBV7-6
CASSQGGRAGPDTQYF
TGTGCCAGCAGCCAGGGAGGGAGGGCCGGCCCAGATACGCAGTATTTT
>TRBJ2-7|TRBD1|-|TRBV18
CASSPITGGELYEQYF
TGTGCCAGCTCACCTATTACAGGGGGCGAACTTTACGAGCAGTACTTC
>TRBJ2-7|-|-|TRBV6-5
CASSPTDSSSYEQYF
TGTGCCAGCAGTCCAACGGACAGTTCCTCCTACGAGCAGTACTTC
>TRBJ2-7|TRBD2|-|TRBV3-1/TRBV3-2
CASSQGLAGLTRQYF
TGTGCCAGCAGCCAAGGCCTAGCGGGACTTACGCGGCAGTACTTC
>TRBJ1-2|-|-|TRBV4-1
CASSHFPRTERGYTF
TGCGCCAGCAGCCATTTCCCCCGGACAGAACGTGGCTACACCTTC
>TRBJ2-6|TRBD1|-|TRBV15
CATSRGQGAGANVLTF
TGTGCCACCAGCAGGGGACAGGGGGCTGGGGCCAACGTCCTGACTTTC
>TRBJ1-2|-|-|TRBV18
CASSRSETHGYGYTF
TGTGCCAGCTCACGGAGCGAGACCCATGGATATGGCTACACCTTC
>TRBJ1-1|TRBD1|-|TRBV9
CASSAQGADTEAFF
TGTGCCAGCAGCGCTCAGGGGGCGGACACTGAAGCTTTCTTT
>TRBJ1-3|-|-|TRBV5-1
CASSLAASGNTIYF
TGCGCCAGCAGCTTAGCGGCCTCTGGAAACACCATATATTTT
>TRBJ2-3|TRBD2|-|TRBV6-5
CASSYEGLALDTQYF
TGTGCCAGCAGTTACGAAGGACTAGCGTTGGATACGCAGTATTTT
>TRBJ1-2|TRBD1|once|TRBV5-6
CASSSDRINYGYTF
TGTGCCAGCAGCTCGGACAGGATTAACTATGGCTACACCTTC
>TRBJ1-1|-|-|TRBV7-8
CASSLAADTEAFF
TGTGCCAGCAGCTTAGCAGCGGACACTGAAGCTTTCTTT
>TRBJ1-4|-|-|TRBV7-9
CASSLTGGILFEKLFF
TGTGCCAGCAGCCTCACCGGCGGGATACTCTTTGAAAAACTGTTTTTT
>TRBJ2-1|TRBD2|-|TRBV9
CASSVLAGGRNEQFF
TGTGCCAGCAGCGTACTAGCGGGGGGGCGGAATGAGCAGTTCTTC
>TRBJ2-3|TRBD2|-|TRBV30
CAWSVTGGRTDTQYF
TGTGCCTGGAGTGTAACGGGGGGACGCACAGATACGCAGTATTTT
>TRBJ1-2|TRBD1|-|TRBV7-9
CASSWTGPPRGYTF
TGTGCCAGCAGCTGGACAGGTCCCCCCCGTGGCTACACCTTC
>TRBJ2-7|-|-|TRBV6-5
CASSPDRPAYEQYF
TGTGCCAGCAGTCCTGACAGGCCCGCCTACGAGCAGTACTTC
>TRBJ1-4|TRBD1|-|TRBV28
CASSPPPGQGATNEKLFF
TGTGCCAGCAGCCCCCCCCCGGGACAGGGGGCGACTAATGAAAAACTGTTTTTT
>TRBJ1-2|-|-|TRBV5-1
CASSLMAGPNYGYTF
TGCGCCAGCAGCCTTATGGCAGGGCCTAACTATGGCTACACCTTC
>TRBJ1-2|-|once|TRBV14
CASTPLQGSNYGYTF
TGTGCCAGCACCCCCCTCCAGGGTTCTAACTATGGCTACACCTTC
>TRBJ1-2|TRBD1|-|TRBV10-1
CASSFDRDYGYTF
TGCGCCAGCAGTTTCGACAGGGACTATGGCTACACCTTC
>TRBJ1-1|-|once|TRBV9
CASGRRGTEAFF
TGTGCCAGCGGAAGACGGGGCACTGAAGCTTTCTTT
>TRBJ1-1|-|-|TRBV7-8
CASSLVGENTEAFF
TGTGCCAGCAGCTTAGTCGGGGAGAACACTGAAGCTTTCTTT
>TRBJ1-4|-|few|TRBV11-2
CASSLNPQGRGEKLFF
TGTGCCAGCAGCTTAAACCCCCAGGGGCGGGGGGAAAAACTGTTTTTT
>TRBJ2-1|TRBD2|-|TRBV5-6
CASRAGTSGNNEQFF
TGTGCCAGCAGAGCCGGGACTAGCGGAAACAATGAGCAGTTCTTC
>TRBJ1-5|TRBD1|-|TRBV19
CASSMTGSNQPQHF
TGTGCCAGTAGTATGACAGGGTCTAATCAGCCCCAGCATTTT
>TRBJ1-1|-|-|TRBV2
CASHGIQVRNTEAFF
TGTGCCAGCCATGGTATACAGGTCAGGAACACTGAAGCTTTCTTT
>TRBJ2-7|TRBD1|-|TRBV25-1
CATGQGAFTSPSYEQYF
TGTGCCACCGGACAGGGGGCTTTCACCTCCCCCTCCTACGAGCAGTACTTC
>TRBJ2-1|-|few|TRBV5-1
CASSLGAVWRGLSNEQFF
TGCGCCAGCAGCTTGGGTGCCGTCTGGCGGGGACTCAGCAATGAGCAGTTCTTC
>TRBJ1-3|TRBD1|-|TRBV18
CASSPQPQGAPGNTIYF
TGTGCCAGCTCACCACAACCACAGGGGGCCCCTGGAAACACCATATATTTT
>TRBJ2-1|TRBD2|-|TRBV18
CASSPVLLAGDINEQFF
TGTGCCAGCTCACCGGTTCTCCTAGCGGGAGATATCAATGAGCAGTTCTTC
>TRBJ1-5|-|-|TRBV24-1
CATSDRGNQPQHF
TGTGCCACCAGTGATCGGGGGAATCAGCCCCAGCATTTT